This is a list of T cell receptor beta chains from one sample in a study of blood T cell repertoires in COVID-19. Only in-frame clones appear in the TCRdb table, and some are missing; sequencing was by immunoSEQ multiplex PCR. The data show over 40,000 clones, 83% seen once. Sequenced: peripheral blood. The receptors derive from a man between 35 and 55 years old with acute or convalescent COVID-19. The CDR3 runs from the conserved cysteine through the conserved F or W. Fields, in order: D gene, clone size, V gene, J gene, CDR3 protein, CDR3 DNA. D genes are given only for firm matches. Not all rows give a size; the values are once, few, many and, for expanded clones, a class.

TRBD1	few	TRBV7-2	TRBJ2-7	CASSPGQGVYEQYF	TGTGCCAGCAGCCCGGGACAGGGGGTATACGAGCAGTACTTC
TRBD1	.	TRBV4-1	TRBJ1-4	CASSQPGGFGEKLFF	TGCGCCAGCAGCCAACCAGGGGGATTTGGAGAAAAACTGTTTTTT
TRBD1	once	TRBV5-6	TRBJ2-2	CASRRGQGNSGELFF	TGTGCCAGCAGACGGGGACAGGGCAATTCCGGGGAGCTGTTTTTT
.	once	TRBV5-1	TRBJ2-3	CASSLLSYTQYF	TGCGCCAGCAGCTTGCTTAGTTATACGCAGTATTTT
TRBD1	.	TRBV6-5	TRBJ1-3	CASTPTGSGNTIYF	TGTGCCAGCACCCCGACAGGGAGCGGAAACACCATATATTTT
.	.	TRBV18	TRBJ1-2	CASSLRETRGYGYTF	TGTGCCAGCTCATTACGGGAGACTCGGGGCTATGGCTACACCTTC
TRBD1	.	TRBV4-2	TRBJ1-4	CASSPGGGQGGEKLFF	TGTGCCAGCAGCCCGGGCGGCGGACAGGGAGGGGAAAAACTGTTTTTT
.	.	TRBV18	TRBJ2-5	CASSPEAGSMETQYF	TGTGCCAGCTCACCAGAAGCGGGCTCTATGGAGACCCAGTACTTC
.	.	TRBV14	TRBJ1-3	CASSPQFGTIYF	TGTGCCAGCAGCCCCCAGTTTGGCACCATATATTTT
.	.	TRBV15	TRBJ2-5	CATSRDSGETQYF	TGTGCCACCAGCAGAGATTCGGGAGAGACCCAGTACTTC
TRBD1	.	TRBV30	TRBJ1-2	CAWSRTGVGGYTF	TGTGCCTGGAGTAGAACAGGGGTCGGTGGCTACACCTTC
.	.	TRBV11-2	TRBJ2-2	CASSHRPANTGELFF	TGTGCCAGCAGCCACAGACCAGCGAACACCGGGGAGCTGTTTTTT
TRBD1	once	TRBV5-1	TRBJ1-1	CASTDQTGSGSKAFF	TGCGCCAGCACCGACCAGACAGGGTCGGGTAGTAAAGCTTTCTTT
TRBD2	.	TRBV19	TRBJ2-6	CASSVRWGGSGANVLTF	TGTGCCAGTAGTGTCCGGTGGGGGGGATCCGGGGCCAACGTCCTGACTTTC
TRBD2	.	TRBV7-2	TRBJ2-1	CASSSGIGLAGKWEQFF	TGTGCCAGCAGCTCTGGTATCGGGCTAGCGGGGAAATGGGAGCAGTTCTTC
.	.	TRBV13	TRBJ2-6	CASRSSGANVLTF	TGTGCCAGCAGGTCATCTGGGGCCAACGTCCTGACTTTC
.	.	TRBV5-1	TRBJ1-5	CASARGTNQPQHF	TGCGCCAGCGCCCGGGGGACCAATCAGCCCCAGCATTTT
TRBD1	.	TRBV28	TRBJ1-5	CASSLSSGGDVRQHF	TGTGCCAGCAGTTTATCGTCAGGGGGCGACGTGCGCCAGCATTTT
.	.	TRBV30	TRBJ2-2	CAWSVGGGANTGELFF	TGTGCCTGGAGTGTAGGCGGAGGAGCGAACACCGGGGAGCTGTTTTTT
.	.	TRBV6-1	TRBJ1-4	CASSEVAGTTNEKLFF	TGTGCCAGCAGTGAAGTCGCCGGGACAACTAATGAAAAACTGTTTTTT
.	.	TRBV19	TRBJ2-2	CASMDFGGRRTGELFF	TGTGCCAGTATGGATTTCGGGGGGCGTCGTACCGGGGAGCTGTTTTTT
TRBD1	.	TRBV9	TRBJ1-2	CASSVAGQPLYGYTF	TGTGCCAGCAGCGTAGCGGGACAGCCACTCTATGGCTACACCTTC
TRBD1	.	TRBV19	TRBJ1-2	CASKMGGQTFRGYTF	TGTGCCAGCAAGATGGGGGGACAGACCTTTCGTGGCTACACCTTC
TRBD1	.	TRBV6-1	TRBJ1-2	CASSEIGGRGTGVINYGYTF	TGTGCCAGCAGTGAAATTGGGGGAAGGGGGACAGGGGTCATTAACTATGGCTACACCTTC
.	few	TRBV7-2	TRBJ1-1	CASSLSSGTEAFF	TGTGCCAGCAGCTTAAGTTCAGGGACTGAAGCTTTCTTT
TRBD1	.	TRBV11-3	TRBJ1-6	CASSLDGTGYSPLHF	TGTGCCAGCAGCTTAGACGGGACAGGGTATTCACCCCTCCACTTT
TRBD1	.	TRBV5-6	TRBJ1-6	CASSLVPAGGNNSPLHF	TGTGCCAGCAGCTTGGTCCCGGCAGGGGGAAATAACTCACCCCTCCACTTT
TRBD1	.	TRBV15	TRBJ2-6	CATSTGARAGANVLTF	TGTGCCACCAGTACAGGGGCCCGAGCCGGGGCCAACGTCCTGACTTTC
.	once	TRBV6-5	TRBJ2-7	CASSPQGLDEQYF	TGTGCCAGCAGTCCACAGGGTTTGGACGAGCAGTACTTC
TRBD1	.	TRBV5-1	TRBJ2-5	CASTLGTGFGETQYF	TGCGCCAGCACCTTGGGGACAGGGTTTGGAGAGACCCAGTACTTC
TRBD2	.	TRBV19	TRBJ2-1	CASSISLAGAYNEQFF	TGTGCCAGTAGTATTTCACTAGCGGGGGCCTACAATGAGCAGTTCTTC
TRBD1	.	TRBV24-1	TRBJ1-1	CATSDGPTGREAFF	TGTGCCACCAGTGATGGGCCGACAGGGAGAGAAGCTTTCTTT
.	.	TRBV2	TRBJ1-2	CATTGRGGDGYTF	TGTGCCACCACCGGGAGGGGAGGTGATGGCTACACCTTC
.	.	TRBV27	TRBJ1-5	CASSTSNQPQHF	TGTGCCAGCAGTACAAGCAATCAGCCCCAGCATTTT
.	few	TRBV5-1	TRBJ2-2	CASSKTVGTGELFF	TGCGCCAGCAGCAAGACAGTAGGCACCGGGGAGCTGTTTTTT
.	.	TRBV20-1	TRBJ2-1	CSASDFYEQFF	TGCAGTGCTTCGGACTTCTATGAGCAGTTCTTC
.	.	TRBV27	TRBJ1-2	CASSSNGPKGNYGYTF	TGTGCCAGCAGTTCAAACGGACCCAAGGGGAACTATGGCTACACCTTC
TRBD2	.	TRBV5-4	TRBJ2-5	CASTRGAEETQYF	TGTGCCAGCACGCGGGGGGCCGAAGAGACCCAGTACTTC
.	.	TRBV10-3	TRBJ2-3	CAISPRVGRGIPDTQYF	TGTGCCATCAGTCCTCGCGTGGGGCGGGGTATTCCAGATACGCAGTATTTT
.	.	TRBV5-1	TRBJ2-2	CASSSAVAPTGELFF	TGCGCCAGCAGCTCGGCGGTAGCGCCCACCGGGGAGCTGTTTTTT
.	.	TRBV27	TRBJ2-5	CASSSRRGLKDQSQYF	TGTGCCAGCAGTTCGCGCCGCGGTCTAAAAGATCAATCCCAGTACTTC